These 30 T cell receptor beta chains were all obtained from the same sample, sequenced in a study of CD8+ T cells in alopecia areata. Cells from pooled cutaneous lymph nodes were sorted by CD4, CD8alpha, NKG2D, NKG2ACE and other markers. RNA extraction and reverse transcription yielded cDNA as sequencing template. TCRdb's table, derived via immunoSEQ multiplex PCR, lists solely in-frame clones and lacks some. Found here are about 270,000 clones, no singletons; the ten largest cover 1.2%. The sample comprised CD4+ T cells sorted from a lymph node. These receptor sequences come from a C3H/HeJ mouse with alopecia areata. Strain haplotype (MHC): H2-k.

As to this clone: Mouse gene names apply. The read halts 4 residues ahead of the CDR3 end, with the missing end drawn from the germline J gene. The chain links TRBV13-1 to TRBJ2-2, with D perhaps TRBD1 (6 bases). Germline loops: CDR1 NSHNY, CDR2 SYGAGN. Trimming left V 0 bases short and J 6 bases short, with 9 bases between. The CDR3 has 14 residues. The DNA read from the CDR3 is TGTGCCAGCAGTGATGCAGGGGTTCCCGGG. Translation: CASSDAGVPG. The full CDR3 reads CASSDAGVPGQLYF.

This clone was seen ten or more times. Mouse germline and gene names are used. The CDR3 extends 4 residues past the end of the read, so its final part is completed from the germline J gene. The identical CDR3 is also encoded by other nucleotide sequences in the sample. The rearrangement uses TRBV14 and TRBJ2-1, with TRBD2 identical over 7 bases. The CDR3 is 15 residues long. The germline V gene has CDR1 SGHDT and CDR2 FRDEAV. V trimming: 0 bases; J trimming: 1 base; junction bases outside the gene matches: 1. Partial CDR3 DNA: TGTGCCAGCAGTTTCTGGGGGGGGAACTATGCT. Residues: CASSFWGGNYA. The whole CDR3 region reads CASSFWGGNYAEQFF.

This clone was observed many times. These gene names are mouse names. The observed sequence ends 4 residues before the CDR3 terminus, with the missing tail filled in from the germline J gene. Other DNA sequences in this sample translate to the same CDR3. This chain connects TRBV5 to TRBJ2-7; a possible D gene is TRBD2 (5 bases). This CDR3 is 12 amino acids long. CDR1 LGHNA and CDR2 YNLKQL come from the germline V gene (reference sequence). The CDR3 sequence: CASSQVGYEQYF. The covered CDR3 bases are TGTGCCAGCAGCCAAGTGGGGTAT.

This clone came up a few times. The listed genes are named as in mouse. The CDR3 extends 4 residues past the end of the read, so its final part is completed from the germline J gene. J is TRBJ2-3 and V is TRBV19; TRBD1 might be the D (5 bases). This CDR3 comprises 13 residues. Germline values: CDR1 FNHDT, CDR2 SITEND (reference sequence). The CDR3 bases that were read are TGTGCCAGCAGTCCAGGGAAGGGAGAA. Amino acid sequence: CASSPGKGE. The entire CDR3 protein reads CASSPGKGETLYF.

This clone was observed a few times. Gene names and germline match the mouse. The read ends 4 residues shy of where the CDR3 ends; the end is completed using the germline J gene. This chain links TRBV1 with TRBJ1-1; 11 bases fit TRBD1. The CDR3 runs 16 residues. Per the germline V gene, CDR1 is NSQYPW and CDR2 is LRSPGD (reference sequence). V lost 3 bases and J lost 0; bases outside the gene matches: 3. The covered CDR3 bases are TGCACCTGCAGTGCTGGGACAGGGGGTGCAAACACA. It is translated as CTCSAGTGGANT. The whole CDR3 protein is CTCSAGTGGANTEVFF.

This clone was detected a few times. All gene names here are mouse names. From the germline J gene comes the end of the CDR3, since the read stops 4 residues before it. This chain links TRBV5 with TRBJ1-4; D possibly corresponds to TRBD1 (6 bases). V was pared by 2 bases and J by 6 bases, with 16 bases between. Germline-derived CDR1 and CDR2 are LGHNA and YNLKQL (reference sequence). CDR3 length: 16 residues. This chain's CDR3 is CASSQQTGGAYERLFF. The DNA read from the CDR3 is TGTGCCAGCAGCCAACAGACTGGGGGGGCGTACGAA.

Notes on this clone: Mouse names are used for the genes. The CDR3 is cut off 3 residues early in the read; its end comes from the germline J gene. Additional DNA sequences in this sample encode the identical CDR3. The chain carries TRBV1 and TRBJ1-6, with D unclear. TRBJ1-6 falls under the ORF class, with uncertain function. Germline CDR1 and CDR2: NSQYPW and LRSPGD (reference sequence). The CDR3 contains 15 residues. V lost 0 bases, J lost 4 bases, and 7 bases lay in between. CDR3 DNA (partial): TGCACCTGCAGTGCAGAAACTGTTTATAATTCGCCC. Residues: CTCSAETVYNSP. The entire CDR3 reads CTCSAETVYNSPLYF.

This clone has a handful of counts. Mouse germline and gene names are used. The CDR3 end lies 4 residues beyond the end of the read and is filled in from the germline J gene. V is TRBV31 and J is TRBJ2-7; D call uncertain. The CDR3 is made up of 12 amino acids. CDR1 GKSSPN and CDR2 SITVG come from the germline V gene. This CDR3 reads CAWSRDKYEQYF. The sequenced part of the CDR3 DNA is TGTGCCTGGAGTCGTGACAAATAT.

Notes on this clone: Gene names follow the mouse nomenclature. CDR3 residues: CASRPASYEQYF. CDR3 DNA, as far as it was read: TGTGCCAGCAGACCAGCCTCATAT. The genes are TRBV13-1 and TRBJ2-7; D gene unclear. The missing CDR3 end, 4 residues past where the read stops, is filled in from the germline J gene. CDR1 NSHNY and CDR2 SYGAGN come from the germline V gene. The CDR3 is 12 amino acids.

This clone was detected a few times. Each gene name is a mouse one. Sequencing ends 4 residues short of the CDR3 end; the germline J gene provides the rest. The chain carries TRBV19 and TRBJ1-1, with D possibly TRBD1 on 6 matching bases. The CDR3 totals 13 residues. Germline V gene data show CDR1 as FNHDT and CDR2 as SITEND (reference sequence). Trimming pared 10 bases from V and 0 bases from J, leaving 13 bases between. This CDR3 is CAPPGQPNTEVFF. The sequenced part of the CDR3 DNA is TGTGCCCCCCCGGGACAACCAAACACA.

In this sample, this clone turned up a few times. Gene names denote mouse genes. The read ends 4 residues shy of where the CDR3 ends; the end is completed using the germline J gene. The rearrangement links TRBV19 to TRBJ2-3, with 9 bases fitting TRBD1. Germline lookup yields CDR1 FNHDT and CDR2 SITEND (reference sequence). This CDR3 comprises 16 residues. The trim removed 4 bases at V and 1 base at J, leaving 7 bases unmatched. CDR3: CASSHRGRRGAETLYF. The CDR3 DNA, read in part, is TGTGCCAGCAGTCACAGGGGGCGGAGGGGTGCAGAA.

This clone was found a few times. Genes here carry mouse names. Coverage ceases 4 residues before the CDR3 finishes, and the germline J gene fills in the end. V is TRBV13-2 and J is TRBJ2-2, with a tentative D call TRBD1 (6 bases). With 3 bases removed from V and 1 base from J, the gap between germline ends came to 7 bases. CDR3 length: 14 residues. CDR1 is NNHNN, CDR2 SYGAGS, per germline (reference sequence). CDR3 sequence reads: CASGGTENTGQLYF. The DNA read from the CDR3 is TGTGCCAGCGGTGGGACAGAAAACACCGGG.

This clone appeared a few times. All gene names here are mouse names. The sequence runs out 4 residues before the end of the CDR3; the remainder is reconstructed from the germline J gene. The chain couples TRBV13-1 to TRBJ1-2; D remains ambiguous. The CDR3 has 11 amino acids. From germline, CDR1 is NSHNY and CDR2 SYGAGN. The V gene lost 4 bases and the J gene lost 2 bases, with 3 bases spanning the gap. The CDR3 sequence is CASSKNSDYTF. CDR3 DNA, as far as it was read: TGTGCCAGCAGTAAGAACTCC.

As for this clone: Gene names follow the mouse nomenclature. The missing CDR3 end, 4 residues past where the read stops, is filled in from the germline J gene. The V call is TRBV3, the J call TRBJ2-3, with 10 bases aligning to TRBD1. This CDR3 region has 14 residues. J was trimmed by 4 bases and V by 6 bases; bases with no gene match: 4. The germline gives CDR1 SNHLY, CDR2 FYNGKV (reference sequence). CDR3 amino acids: CASRDRGESETLYF. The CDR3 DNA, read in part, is TGTGCCAGCAGGGACAGGGGGGAGTCAGAA. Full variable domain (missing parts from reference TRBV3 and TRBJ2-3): GPKVLQIPSHQIIDMGQMVTLNCDPVSNHLYFYWYKQILGQQMEFLVNFYNGKVMEKSKLFKDQFSVERPDGSYFTLKIQPTALEDSAVYFCASRDRGESETLYFGSGTRLTVL.

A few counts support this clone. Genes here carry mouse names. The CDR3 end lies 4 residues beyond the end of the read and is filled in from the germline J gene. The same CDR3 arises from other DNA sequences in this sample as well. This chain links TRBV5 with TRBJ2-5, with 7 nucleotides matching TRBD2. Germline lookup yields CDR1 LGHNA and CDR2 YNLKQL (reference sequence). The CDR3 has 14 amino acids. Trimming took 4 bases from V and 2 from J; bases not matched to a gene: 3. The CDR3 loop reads CASSPTGIQDTQYF. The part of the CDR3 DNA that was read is TGTGCCAGCAGCCCGACTGGGATCCAAGAC.

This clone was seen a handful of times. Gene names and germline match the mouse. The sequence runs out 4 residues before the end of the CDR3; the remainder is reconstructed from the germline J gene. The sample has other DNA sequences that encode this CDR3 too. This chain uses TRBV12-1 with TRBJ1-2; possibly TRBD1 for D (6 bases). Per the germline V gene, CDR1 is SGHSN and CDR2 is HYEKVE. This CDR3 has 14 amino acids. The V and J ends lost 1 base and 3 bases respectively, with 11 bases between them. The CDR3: CASSLGGAHSDYTF. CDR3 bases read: TGTGCCAGCTCTCTGGGGGGGGCGCACTCC.

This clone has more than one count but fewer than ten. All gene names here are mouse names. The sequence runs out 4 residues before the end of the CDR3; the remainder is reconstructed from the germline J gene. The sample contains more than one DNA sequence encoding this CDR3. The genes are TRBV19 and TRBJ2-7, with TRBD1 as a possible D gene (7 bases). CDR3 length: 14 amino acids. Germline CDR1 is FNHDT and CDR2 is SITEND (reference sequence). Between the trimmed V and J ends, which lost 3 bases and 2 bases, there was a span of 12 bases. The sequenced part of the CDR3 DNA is TGTGCCAGCAGTAGAGGGGGCGCACCCTAT. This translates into CASSRGGAPY. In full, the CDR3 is CASSRGGAPYEQYF.

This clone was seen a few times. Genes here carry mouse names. Partial CDR3 DNA: TGCACCTGCAGTGCAGGGTGGGGGAGGCAAAAC. Amino acids: CTCSAGWGRQN. The full CDR3 sequence reads CTCSAGWGRQNTLYF. The chain recombines TRBV1 with TRBJ2-4, with D tentatively TRBD2 (6 bases). The read ends 4 residues before the CDR3 terminus; that terminus is restored from the germline J gene. The germline CDR1 and CDR2 sequences are NSQYPW and LRSPGD (reference sequence). The CDR3 loop spans 15 amino acids. Trimming left V 1 base short and J 3 bases short, with 11 bases between. The full variable domain, completed using reference TRBV1 and TRBJ2-4, is VTLLEQNPRWRLVPRGQAVNLRCILKNSQYPWMSWYQQDLQKQLQWLFTLRSPGDKEVKSLPGADYLATRVTDTELRLQVANMSQGRTLYCTCSAGWGRQNTLYFGAGTRLSVL.

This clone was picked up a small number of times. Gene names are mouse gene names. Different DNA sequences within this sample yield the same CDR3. CDR3 DNA, as far as it was read: TGTGCCAGCAGTGAGGGACAGACA. Amino acids: CASSEGQT. The full CDR3 sequence reads CASSEGQTEVFF. The gene calls are TRBV13-1 and TRBJ1-1; 7 positions agree with TRBD1. The read falls 4 residues short of the CDR3 end, and the missing part is taken from the germline J gene. The length of the CDR3 is 12 residues. Germline values: CDR1 NSHNY, CDR2 SYGAGN.

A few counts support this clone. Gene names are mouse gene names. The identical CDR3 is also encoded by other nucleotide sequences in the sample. The DNA read from the CDR3 is TGTGCCAGCAGTGATGTGGGGGGGGACTCC. This sequence encodes CASSDVGGDS. The complete CDR3 sequence is CASSDVGGDSDYTF. The rearrangement uses TRBV13-1 and TRBJ1-2; D possibly corresponds to TRBD1 (5 bases). The read comes to an end 4 residues before the CDR3 does, leaving the germline J gene to fill in the end. With 0 bases removed from V and 3 bases from J, the gap between germline ends came to 9 bases. The CDR3 is 14 amino acids. CDR1 and CDR2 (germline): NSHNY, SYGAGN.

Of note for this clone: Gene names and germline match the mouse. The sequenced part of the CDR3 DNA is TGTGCCAGCAGTAGGGACTCC. Amino acids: CASSRDS. The entire CDR3 reads CASSRDSDYTF. The chain combines TRBV19 with TRBJ1-2, with no clear D. The DNA ends 4 residues before the CDR3 does, and the rest of the CDR3 is filled in from the germline J gene. The CDR3 covers 11 residues. Germline lookup yields CDR1 FNHDT and CDR2 SITEND (reference sequence). Trimming left V 3 bases short and J 3 bases short, with 3 bases between.

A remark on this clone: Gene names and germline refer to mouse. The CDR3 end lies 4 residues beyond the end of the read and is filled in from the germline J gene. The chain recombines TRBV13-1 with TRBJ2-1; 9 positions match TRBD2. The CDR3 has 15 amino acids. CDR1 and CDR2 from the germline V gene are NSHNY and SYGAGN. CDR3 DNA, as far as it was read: TGTGCCAGCAGTGATGCATCGGACTGGGGATCT. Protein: CASSDASDWGS. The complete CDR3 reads CASSDASDWGSEQFF.

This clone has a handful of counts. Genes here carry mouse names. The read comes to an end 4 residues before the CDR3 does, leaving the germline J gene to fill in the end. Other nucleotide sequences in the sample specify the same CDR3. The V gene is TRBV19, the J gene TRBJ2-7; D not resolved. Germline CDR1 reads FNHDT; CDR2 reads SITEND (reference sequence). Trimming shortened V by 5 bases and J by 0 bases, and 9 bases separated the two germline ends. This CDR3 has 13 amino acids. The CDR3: CASRRQSSYEQYF. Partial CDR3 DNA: TGTGCCAGCAGACGACAAAGCTCCTAT.

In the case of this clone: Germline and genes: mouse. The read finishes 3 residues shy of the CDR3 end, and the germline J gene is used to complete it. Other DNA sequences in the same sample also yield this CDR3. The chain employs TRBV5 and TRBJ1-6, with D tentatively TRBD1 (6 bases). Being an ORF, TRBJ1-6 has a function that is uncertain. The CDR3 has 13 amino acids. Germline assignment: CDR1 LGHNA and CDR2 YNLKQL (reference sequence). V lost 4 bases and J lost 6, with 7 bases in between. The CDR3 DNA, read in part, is TGTGCCAGCAGCCCAGGGGTTAATTCGCCC. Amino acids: CASSPGVNSP. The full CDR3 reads CASSPGVNSPLYF.

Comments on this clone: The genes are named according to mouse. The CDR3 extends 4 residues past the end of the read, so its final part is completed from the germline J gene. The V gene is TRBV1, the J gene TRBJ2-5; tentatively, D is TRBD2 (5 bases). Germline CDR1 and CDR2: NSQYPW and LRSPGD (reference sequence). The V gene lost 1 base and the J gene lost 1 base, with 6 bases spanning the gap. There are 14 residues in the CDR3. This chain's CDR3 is CTCSAAWDQDTQYF. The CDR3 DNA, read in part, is TGCACCTGCAGTGCAGCCTGGGACCAAGAC.

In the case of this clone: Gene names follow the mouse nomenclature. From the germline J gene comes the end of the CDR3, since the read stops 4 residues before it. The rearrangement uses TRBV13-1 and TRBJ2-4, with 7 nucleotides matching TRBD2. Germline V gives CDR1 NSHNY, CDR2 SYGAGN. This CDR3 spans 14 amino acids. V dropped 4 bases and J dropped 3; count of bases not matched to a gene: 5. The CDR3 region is CASSWGEGQNTLYF. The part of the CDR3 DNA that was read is TGTGCCAGCAGTTGGGGGGAAGGGCAAAAC.

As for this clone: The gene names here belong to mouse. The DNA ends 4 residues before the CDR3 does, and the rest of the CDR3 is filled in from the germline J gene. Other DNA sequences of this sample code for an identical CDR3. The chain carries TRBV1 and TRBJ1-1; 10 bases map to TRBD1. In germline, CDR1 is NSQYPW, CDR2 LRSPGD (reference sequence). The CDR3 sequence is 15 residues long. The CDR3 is CTCSAGGQGRTEVFF. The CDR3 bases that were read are TGCACCTGCAGTGCAGGGGGACAGGGGAGGACA.

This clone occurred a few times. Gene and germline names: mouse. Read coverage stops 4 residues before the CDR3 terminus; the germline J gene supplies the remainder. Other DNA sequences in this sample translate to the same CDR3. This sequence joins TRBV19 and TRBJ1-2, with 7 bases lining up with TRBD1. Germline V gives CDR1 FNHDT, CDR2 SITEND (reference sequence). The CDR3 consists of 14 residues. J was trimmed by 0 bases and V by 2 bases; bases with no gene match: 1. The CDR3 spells CASSMTGSNSDYTF. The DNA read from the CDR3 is TGTGCCAGCAGTATGACAGGGTCAAACTCC.

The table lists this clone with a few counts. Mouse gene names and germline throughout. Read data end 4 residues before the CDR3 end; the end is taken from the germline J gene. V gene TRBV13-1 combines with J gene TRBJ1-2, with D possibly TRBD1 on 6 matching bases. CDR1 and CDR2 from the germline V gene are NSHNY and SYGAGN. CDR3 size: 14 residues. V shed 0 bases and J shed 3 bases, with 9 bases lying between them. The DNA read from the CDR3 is TGTGCCAGCAGTGATGCTGGGGGCCACTCC. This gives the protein CASSDAGGHS. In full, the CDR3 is CASSDAGGHSDYTF.

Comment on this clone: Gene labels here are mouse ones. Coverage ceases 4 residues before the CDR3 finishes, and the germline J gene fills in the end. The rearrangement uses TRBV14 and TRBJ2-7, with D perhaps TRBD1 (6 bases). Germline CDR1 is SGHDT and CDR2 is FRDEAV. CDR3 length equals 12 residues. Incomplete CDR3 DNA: TGTGCCAGCAGTTTAGCAGGGGAT. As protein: CASSLAGD. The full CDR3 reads CASSLAGDEQYF.